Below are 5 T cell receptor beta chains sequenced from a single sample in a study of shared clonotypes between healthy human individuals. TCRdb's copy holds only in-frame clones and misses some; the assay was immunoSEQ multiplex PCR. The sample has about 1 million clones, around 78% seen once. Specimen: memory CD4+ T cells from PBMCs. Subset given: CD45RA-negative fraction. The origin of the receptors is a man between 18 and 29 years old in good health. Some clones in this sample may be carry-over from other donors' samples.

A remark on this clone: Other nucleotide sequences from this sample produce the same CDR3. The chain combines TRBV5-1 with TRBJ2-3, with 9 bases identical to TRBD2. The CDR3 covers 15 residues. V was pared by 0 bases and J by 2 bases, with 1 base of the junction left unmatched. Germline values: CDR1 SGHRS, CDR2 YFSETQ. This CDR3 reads CASSLGLAVTDTQYF. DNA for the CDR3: TGCGCCAGCAGCTTGGGACTAGCGGTCACAGATACGCAGTATTTT.

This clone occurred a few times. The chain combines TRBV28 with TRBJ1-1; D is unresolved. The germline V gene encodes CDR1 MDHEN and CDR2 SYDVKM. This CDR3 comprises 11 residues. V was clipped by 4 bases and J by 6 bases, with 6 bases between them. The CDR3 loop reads CASSWTAEAFF. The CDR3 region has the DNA TGTGCCAGCAGTTGGACGGCTGAAGCTTTCTTT.

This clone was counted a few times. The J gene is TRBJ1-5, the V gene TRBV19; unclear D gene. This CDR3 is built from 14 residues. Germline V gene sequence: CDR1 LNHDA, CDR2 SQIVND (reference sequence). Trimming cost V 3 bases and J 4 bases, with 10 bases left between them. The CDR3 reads CASSISRDNQPQHF. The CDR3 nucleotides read TGTGCCAGTAGTATCTCAAGGGATAATCAGCCCCAGCATTTT.

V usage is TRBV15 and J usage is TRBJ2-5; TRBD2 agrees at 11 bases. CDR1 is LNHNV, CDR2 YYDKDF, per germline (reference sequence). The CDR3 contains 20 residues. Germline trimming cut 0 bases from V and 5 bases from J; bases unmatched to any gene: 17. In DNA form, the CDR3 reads TGTGCCACCAGCAGAGATTTGGCTAGCGGGAGGCCCATACCACGGGAGACCCAGTACTTC. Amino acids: CATSRDLASGRPIPRETQYF.

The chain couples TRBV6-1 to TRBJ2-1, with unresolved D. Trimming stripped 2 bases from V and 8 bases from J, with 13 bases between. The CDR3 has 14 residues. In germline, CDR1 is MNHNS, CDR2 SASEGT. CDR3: CASSERFGSDEQFF. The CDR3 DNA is TGTGCCAGCAGTGAAAGGTTCGGCAGCGATGAGCAGTTCTTC.